The rows below give T cell receptor beta chains drawn from one sample of a study of patients and donors after allogeneic stem cell transplantation. TCRdb ran MiXCR on the RT-PCR reads and lists one entry per CDR3 protein. The repertoire holds about 960,000 distinct CDR3 sequences, with over 15% as singletons. The sample was blood, either unsorted or a sorted T cell fraction (not recorded which). The receptors shown here come from a human donor who was either an allogeneic HSCT recipient or a stem cell or donor lymphocyte infusion donor (not recorded which). It is not recorded whose cells these are; they may come from a transplant donor. CDR3s leave out the opening cysteine and the closing phenylalanine or tryptophan.

J: TRBJ1-1; V: TRBV3-1; CDR3: ASSQDMTGDNTEAF
J: TRBJ2-5; V: TRBV5-6; CDR3: ASSLRGTSRNQETQY
J: TRBJ1-2; V: TRBV12-3/TRBV12-4; CDR3: ASSVYGYT
J: TRBJ2-1; V: TRBV7-3; CDR3: ASSPRSSGGNEQF
J: TRBJ1-1; V: TRBV29-1; CDR3: SVLIDRGNTEAF
J: TRBJ1-2; V: TRBV29-1; CDR3: SVEGVVGYYGYT
J: TRBJ2-7; V: TRBV4-2; CDR3: ASSQGLAGGEQY
J: TRBJ1-4; V: TRBV7-9; CDR3: ASSRARVNTNEKLF
J: TRBJ2-1; V: TRBV12-3/TRBV12-4; CDR3: ASRLQDRGVNEQF
J: TRBJ2-1; V: TRBV5-1; CDR3: ASSLVRSSYNEQF
J: TRBJ2-5; V: TRBV5-4; CDR3: ASRGPSGETQY
J: TRBJ1-4; V: TRBV30; CDR3: AWSVPYPGATNEKLF
J: TRBJ1-2; V: TRBV6-2/TRBV6-3; CDR3: ASSYSGGGYGYT
J: TRBJ2-1; V: TRBV15; CDR3: ATSRVPSGEREQF
J: TRBJ1-6; V: TRBV11-2; CDR3: ASSLIAGQLRYNSPLH
J: TRBJ1-5; V: TRBV12-3/TRBV12-4; CDR3: ASSATGAGNQPQH
J: TRBJ2-1; V: TRBV20-1; CDR3: SARPRVDLNNEQF
J: TRBJ2-3; V: TRBV7-2; CDR3: ASSFKRGGRTDTQY
J: TRBJ2-3; V: TRBV3-1; CDR3: ASSQAADSTDTQY
J: TRBJ2-7; V: TRBV2; CDR3: ASTRVAYEQY
J: TRBJ2-1; V: TRBV21-1; CDR3: ASSKVSWSATGTSGNEQF
J: TRBJ1-1; V: TRBV2; CDR3: ASRGGRSEAF
J: TRBJ2-5; V: TRBV12-3/TRBV12-4; CDR3: ASSTAETQY
J: TRBJ2-5; V: TRBV9; CDR3: ASSLGGSGRLQETQY
J: TRBJ1-2; V: TRBV4-3; CDR3: ASSPWFGGHGYT
J: TRBJ1-1; V: TRBV7-2; CDR3: ASSFSGKAF
J: TRBJ2-2; V: TRBV29-1; CDR3: SVASGRGTGELF
J: TRBJ2-5; V: TRBV11-2; CDR3: ASSPGLAGTQETQY